The 17 T cell receptor beta chains in this list originate from one sample, sequenced in a study of blood T cell repertoires in COVID-19. Repertoires were generated with immunoSEQ multiplex PCR, while TCRdb's copy carries only in-frame clones and drops some. The data contain under 350,000 clones, around four fifths of them seen just once; the ten biggest clones take up roughly 4.6%. The sequenced sample was peripheral blood. The receptor set was obtained from a man aged 60 to 69 who had recovered from COVID-19.

The chain is built from TRBV5-1 and TRBJ2-2; 7 bases line up with TRBD1. Germline trimming cut 5 bases from V and 3 bases from J; bases unmatched to any gene: 13. CDR1 is SGHRS, CDR2 YFSETQ, per germline. This CDR3 is built from 17 residues. CDR3 loop: CASRSLKGQPHTGELFF. DNA for the CDR3: TGCGCCAGCAGGTCATTAAAGGGACAGCCTCACACCGGGGAGCTGTTTTTT.

The chain has TRBV5-6 and TRBJ1-2; 7 bases fit TRBD1. Losses at the gene ends were 6 bases for V and 0 bases for J; bases not matched to a gene: 8. The germline CDR1 and CDR2 sequences are SGHDT and YYEEEE. The CDR3 has 15 residues. The CDR3 sequence: CASKMDRRPNYGYTF. The CDR3 nucleotides read TGTGCCAGCAAAATGGACAGGCGTCCTAACTATGGCTACACCTTC.

The CDR3 spells CASSSTLNTEAFF. The CDR3 DNA sequence: TGTGCCAGCTCATCGACATTGAACACTGAAGCTTTCTTT. V usage is TRBV18 and J usage is TRBJ1-1; no firm D call. The V gene's germline CDR1 is KGHSH and CDR2 LQKENI. This CDR3 region has 13 residues. V was cut by 5 bases and J by 0 bases, with 7 bases left in between.

This chain links TRBV12-3 or TRBV12-4 with TRBJ2-1; possibly TRBD1 for D (7 bases). With 6 bases removed from V and 4 bases from J, the gap between germline ends came to 10 bases. CDR3 length equals 13 residues. CDR3 residues: CASREGAYNEQFF. The CDR3 nucleotides are TGTGCCAGCAGGGAGGGGGCTTACAATGAGCAGTTCTTC.

This chain links TRBV27 with TRBJ2-5; 13 bases map to TRBD2. Germline V gene lookup returns CDR1 MNHEY and CDR2 SMNVEV (reference sequence). CDR3 length: 20 residues. Trimming cost V 5 bases and J 5 bases; bases outside gene matches: 20. Here the CDR3 reads CASSPPLWGLAGPSGETQYF. The DNA of the CDR3 is TGTGCCAGCAGTCCACCATTGTGGGGACTAGCGGGGCCCTCCGGGGAGACCCAGTACTTC.

In DNA, the CDR3 is TGTGCCAGCTCTCCGTCGGCAGGGTACAATGAGCAGTTCTTC. Translation: CASSPSAGYNEQFF. The chain combines TRBV18 with TRBJ2-1, with a weak D call TRBD1 (5 bases). Trimming stripped 6 bases from V and 4 bases from J, with 13 bases between. This CDR3 spans 14 amino acids. The germline CDR1 and CDR2 sequences are KGHSH and LQKENI.

The genes are TRBV7-7 and TRBJ2-1; 9 positions agree with TRBD2. Germline CDR1 and CDR2: SSHAT and FNYEAQ (reference sequence). This CDR3 spans 15 amino acids. The V segment lost 1 base and the J segment 4 bases; nucleotides outside the gene matches: 2. This CDR3 is CASSLGSGGYNEQFF. CDR3 sequence (DNA): TGTGCCAGCAGCTTAGGTAGCGGGGGTTACAATGAGCAGTTCTTC.

V and J are TRBV7-9 and TRBJ2-3; 10 positions agree with TRBD2. Germline CDR1 and CDR2: SEHNR and FQNEAQ (reference sequence). The CDR3 contains 16 residues. V lost 0 bases to trimming and J lost 3 bases; unmatched junction nucleotides: 3. CDR3 sequence reads: CASSLASGGATDTQYF. The CDR3 DNA follows: TGTGCCAGCAGCTTAGCGAGCGGGGGGGCTACAGATACGCAGTATTTT.

V is TRBV19 and J is TRBJ2-4; 8 bases fit TRBD1. The CDR3 length is 15 residues. The V gene's germline CDR1 is LNHDA and CDR2 SQIVND (reference sequence). V gave up 6 bases and J gave up 4 bases; unmatched junction bases: 8. For the CDR3, the DNA is TGTGCCAGTAGGGCCGTAGGACAGGGAAAAAACATTCAGTACTTC. It codes for CASRAVGQGKNIQYF.

The chain has TRBV6-5 and TRBJ2-1, with 10 positions matching TRBD2. Germline V gene data show CDR1 as MNHEY and CDR2 as SVGAGI. The V and J ends lost 4 bases and 2 bases, in that order; junction bases with no gene match: 5. The CDR3 runs 16 residues. The chain's CDR3 is CASSSKRGGPYNEQFF. CDR3 in DNA: TGTGCCAGCAGTTCCAAGCGGGGGGGCCCCTACAATGAGCAGTTCTTC.

V usage is TRBV28 and J usage is TRBJ2-1; 8 bases line up with TRBD2. V trimming: 3 bases; J trimming: 6 bases; junction bases outside the gene matches: 7. The germline gives CDR1 MDHEN, CDR2 SYDVKM. This CDR3 has 15 residues. The CDR3, as DNA: TGTGCCAGCAGTTTGCGGGGGGCTAATGGCAATGAGCAGTTCTTC. Amino acids: CASSLRGANGNEQFF. The variable domain in full, with the rest retrieved from reference TRBV28 and TRBJ2-1, is DVKVTQSSRYLVKRTGEKVFLECVQDMDHENMFWYRQDPGLGLRLIYFSYDVKMKEKGDIPEGYSVSREKKERFSLILESASTNQTSMYLCASSLRGANGNEQFFGPGTRLTVL.

V and J are TRBV29-1 and TRBJ2-2; TRBD2 aligns across 7 bases. The V segment lost 3 bases and the J segment 2 bases; nucleotides outside the gene matches: 9. The CDR3 has 16 amino acids. Per germline, CDR1 SQVTM and CDR2 ANQGSEA. The CDR3 sequence is CSVESTSGANTGELFF. DNA for the CDR3: TGCAGCGTTGAGAGTACGAGCGGGGCTAACACCGGGGAGCTGTTTTTT.

The rearrangement links TRBV6-5 to TRBJ2-7, with 10 bases matching TRBD2. Per the germline V gene, CDR1 is MNHEY and CDR2 is SVGAGI. There are 14 residues in the CDR3. The J segment lost 6 bases and the V segment lost 4 bases, leaving 6 bases of the junction unmatched. The CDR3 loop is CASSFELAGREQYF. CDR3 bases: TGTGCCAGCAGTTTTGAACTAGCGGGACGCGAGCAGTACTTC.

The chain uses TRBV2 and TRBJ2-1; 10 bases line up with TRBD1. This CDR3 spans 15 amino acids. Germline CDR1 SNHLY, CDR2 FYNNEI. With V trimmed by 6 bases and J by 5 bases, 7 bases remained unmatched. The CDR3 loop reads CASRTGTGANNEQFF. In DNA form, the CDR3 reads TGTGCCAGCAGGACCGGGACAGGGGCCAACAATGAGCAGTTCTTC.

The chain links TRBV18 to TRBJ2-1; the match to TRBD2 covers 12 bases. V was pared by 6 bases and J by 4 bases, with 4 bases of the junction left unmatched. CDR3 length: 15 amino acids. The germline gives CDR1 KGHSH, CDR2 LQKENI. The CDR3 protein is CASSTSGGDYNEQFF. The CDR3 nucleotides are TGTGCCAGCTCGACTAGCGGGGGCGATTACAATGAGCAGTTCTTC. The full variable domain, in which reference TRBV18 and TRBJ2-1 provide the parts outside the CDR3, is NAGVMQNPRHLVRRRGQEARLRCSPMKGHSHVYWYRQLPEEGLKFMVYLQKENIIDESGMPKERFSAEFPKEGPSILRIQQVVRGDSAAYFCASSTSGGDYNEQFFGPGTRLTVL.

V usage is TRBV19 and J usage is TRBJ2-2; 10 bases line up with TRBD1. Germline CDR1 and CDR2: LNHDA and SQIVND (reference sequence). There are 15 residues in the CDR3. The junction had 3 bases not matched to a gene; V was cut back by 4 bases and J by 4 bases. The CDR3 sequence: CASSKDRGRTGELFF. CDR3 DNA: TGTGCCAGTAGTAAAGACAGGGGGCGCACCGGGGAGCTGTTTTTT.

The chain employs TRBV5-6 and TRBJ2-3; 8 bases line up with TRBD2. This CDR3 contains 17 residues. The germline gives CDR1 SGHDT, CDR2 YYEEEE. V shed 0 bases and J 3 bases; nucleotides not matched to a gene: 9. CDR3 residues: CASSLELAGGGTDTQYF. CDR3 in DNA: TGTGCCAGCAGCTTGGAATTGGCGGGAGGAGGAACAGATACGCAGTATTTT.